This TCR beta chain was captured by sequencing in a study of T cell repertoires in cytomegalovirus infection. Study as a whole: TCR beta signatures that were public indicated CMV infection and matching HLA type. Broader study findings: Frequencies of public TCR beta families were cumulated, and this identified carriers of CMV plus the relevant HLA. HLA-C-restricted CMV clonotypes gave the most frequent clonotype in two of eight donors.

Via MiXCR, TCRdb re-called the reads, giving one row per CDR3 protein. Among more than 200,000 distinct CDR3 sequences listed, around 9% were seen once. In germline, CDR1 is MNHEY, CDR2 SVGEGT. The V and J ends lost 5 bases and 0 bases, in that order; junction bases with no gene match: 5. The CDR3 consists of 16 residues. This clonotype has ten or more counts. Antigen: not known. V and J are TRBV6-2 or TRBV6-3 and TRBJ2-2; 8 nucleotides match TRBD1. Material for sequencing was PBMCs. The TCR was taken from a human donor in good health (CMV status not recorded). Some clones in this sample may be carry-over from other donors' samples. The CDR3, as DNA: TGTGCCAGCAGTCCCCAGGGGGCTCCGAACACCGGGGAGCTGTTTTTT. It translates to CASSPQGAPNTGELFF.